The TCR beta chain described here comes from a study of T cell clonality in common variable immunodeficiency. General study findings and limits: In common variable immunodeficiency, TCR beta chains reportedly carried fewer deletions and N-nucleotide insertions. What drives increased CVID clonality needs T cell subpopulation sequencing.

This clone was counted ten times or more. Its antigen is not known. The read ends 3 residues early relative to the CDR3; the germline J gene fills the gap. Sequencing used immunoSEQ multiplex PCR; TCRdb keeps in-frame clones, though not all of them. This sample has around 21,000 clones, each found more than once. Reduced serum IgG, IgA and/or IgM plus specific antibody deficiency defined CVID. The CVID group had about 15 females and 25 to 35 males, mean age 40. CVID subjects had received replacement immunoglobulin for at least one year. The V gene's germline CDR1 is SGHRS and CDR2 YFSETQ. With 2 bases clipped from V and 4 bases from J, the junction kept 8 bases outside the gene matches. The CDR3 extends over 17 amino acids.

The sequencing sample was made of peripheral blood mononuclear cells. This sequence originates from a human donor with common variable immunodeficiency. This chain joins TRBV5-1 and TRBJ2-5, with TRBD2 matching over 13 bases. CDR3 DNA, as far as it was read: TGCGCCAGCAGCTTCAAACGGACTAGCGGGAGAGGAGAGACC. It encodes CASSFKRTSGRGET. The CDR3 in full is CASSFKRTSGRGETQYF.